This T cell receptor beta chain comes out of a study of T cell repertoires in cytomegalovirus infection (dated by TCRdb to between 2018 and 2021). About the full investigation: Alongside well-studied HLA-B-restricted epitopes, the peptide stimulations were aimed at recently identified HLA-C-restricted CMV epitopes, whose presentation resists viral immunomodulation. Donor HLA type was relevant to the analysis, as public TCR beta signatures indicated carriage of CMV infection together with the matching HLA type.

Taken from cysteine to phenylalanine, the CDR3 has 15 residues. Only the CDR3 DNA is retained, 45 bases long and in frame from the first base. V gives up 2 bases and J gives up 0 bases, and the segment between their germline ends measures 8 bases. Sequencing took place on an Illumina HiSeq 1500. Using fastp at Q25 and MiXCR, TCRdb reprocessed the public reads and kept productive beta chains. Each CDR3 protein gets just one entry, which takes the most common genes and DNA from the rows behind it. This sample is represented by 450,000 to 600,000 distinct CDR3 sequences; under 45% of them were singletons. The biggest ten clones account for around two fifths of the sample. General conclusions and limits of the study: Carriers of CMV infection plus the relevant HLA type were discriminated by the cumulative frequency of public TCR beta family members in the study cohort and in an independent approximately 360-donor cohort. The ex vivo response was dominated by HLA-C-restricted CMV-specific TCR beta clonotypes, which also provided the single most frequent clonotype in two of eight donors.

As for this clonotype: Its specific antigen is unknown. No base quality values were provided; no much bigger clone lies one nucleotide off.

This specimen's treatment or condition label, interpreted: in vitro stimulation with specific CMV peptide epitopes to enrich CMV-specific T cells. The material sequenced was cultured PBMCs, taken from culture after CMV antigen stimulation. This receptor was obtained from a human donor in good health (CMV status not recorded). Some clones in this sample may be carry-over from other donors' samples. Recombination linked TRBV12-3 or TRBV12-4 to TRBJ1-5, with the D gene not clear enough to name. The CDR3 corresponds to CASSLRLYSNQPQHF. The sequenced DNA is TGTGCCAGCAGTTTACGGCTTTATAGCAATCAGCCCCAGCATTTT.